These 31 T cell receptor beta chains originate from one sample sequenced in a study of radiation and T cells in renal cell carcinoma. Treatment reported: treatment-naive control, cytoreductive nephrectomy. Libraries were prepared by immunoSEQ multiplex PCR; TCRdb keeps only in-frame clonotypes and omits some of them. Of about 8,400 clones in the sample, approximately 60% are singletons; the top ten hold roughly 22%. Material: tumor tissue, obtained from a patient whose treatment was nephrectomy without radiotherapy. The receptors originated from a man in his 60s with renal cell carcinoma.

This clone has more than one count but fewer than ten. J is TRBJ1-2 and V is TRBV19, with D possibly being TRBD1 (6 bases). The CDR3 consists of 15 residues. The V gene's germline CDR1 is LNHDA and CDR2 SQIVND (reference sequence). V was clipped by 5 bases and J by 5 bases, with 18 bases between them. The CDR3 region is CASSVDRRGRYGYTF. The CDR3 bases are TGTGCCAGTAGTGTCGACAGGAGGGGCCGTTATGGCTACACCTTC.

V usage is TRBV19 and J usage is TRBJ1-2; D not resolved. This CDR3 spans 12 amino acids. Trimming removed 4 bases at V and 4 bases at J, with 7 bases between. In germline, CDR1 is LNHDA, CDR2 SQIVND (reference sequence). The DNA of the CDR3 is TGTGCCAGTAGTAGCGGAACCTATGGCTACACCTTC. Its protein product is CASSSGTYGYTF.

The gene calls are TRBV6-5 and TRBJ1-5; 9 positions agree with TRBD1. The CDR3 runs to 15 residues. Germline V gene data show CDR1 as MNHEY and CDR2 as SVGAGI. Losses at the gene ends were 6 bases for V and 3 bases for J; bases not matched to a gene: 6. Here the CDR3 reads CASSKQGAFNQPQHF. CDR3 nucleotides: TGTGCCAGCAGCAAACAGGGGGCCTTCAATCAGCCCCAGCATTTT.

This chain connects TRBV5-1 to TRBJ2-7, with TRBD2 matching over 8 bases. Germline V gives CDR1 SGHRS, CDR2 YFSETQ. The CDR3 spans 15 residues. The V gene end was trimmed by 1 base and the J gene end by 4 bases; junction bases not matched to a gene: 7. CDR3 DNA: TGCGCCAGCAGCTTGAGTAGCGGGGTCTATTACGAGCAGTACTTC. It translates to CASSLSSGVYYEQYF.

The rearrangement uses TRBV7-2 and TRBJ2-7, with a tentative D call TRBD1 (6 bases). The CDR3 has 14 amino acids. Trimming left V 1 base short and J 2 bases short, with 9 bases between. Germline lookup yields CDR1 SGHTA and CDR2 FQGNSA. DNA for the CDR3: TGTGCCAGCAGCTTAGGACAGGCCCCCTACGAGCAGTACTTC. Encoded protein: CASSLGQAPYEQYF.

J is TRBJ1-4 and V is TRBV18; 9 bases are shared with TRBD1. V dropped 3 bases and J dropped 7; count of bases not matched to a gene: 3. Germline values: CDR1 KGHSH, CDR2 LQKENI. The CDR3 has 14 amino acids. The CDR3 DNA sequence: TGTGCCAGCTCACCGGGACAGGGTAGTGAAAAACTGTTTTTT. Amino acids: CASSPGQGSEKLFF.

This clone was detected a few times. The chain carries TRBV5-1 and TRBJ2-7, with D perhaps matching TRBD2 (5 bases). The CDR3 loop spans 14 amino acids. With 3 bases removed from V and 5 bases from J, the gap between germline ends came to 15 bases. CDR1 SGHRS and CDR2 YFSETQ come from the germline V gene. The CDR3 is CASSSGNPGDEQYF. Written as DNA, the CDR3 is TGCGCCAGCAGCTCCGGGAACCCCGGGGACGAGCAGTACTTC.

The chain employs TRBV5-6 and TRBJ1-5; the match to TRBD1 covers 7 bases. This CDR3 comprises 16 residues. After removal of 4 bases from V and 0 bases from J, the junction contained 7 bases not matched to a gene. In germline, CDR1 is SGHDT, CDR2 YYEEEE. Here the CDR3 reads CASSVYRGYSNQPQHF. The CDR3 DNA sequence: TGTGCCAGCAGCGTGTACAGGGGATATAGCAATCAGCCCCAGCATTTT. Variable domain in full (rest from reference TRBV5-6 and TRBJ1-5): DAGVTQSPTHLIKTRGQQVTLRCSPKSGHDTVSWYQQALGQGPQFIFQYYEEEERQRGNFPDRFSGHQFPNYSSELNVNALLLGDSALYLCASSVYRGYSNQPQHFGDGTRLSIL.

V is TRBV6-5 and J is TRBJ1-2, with D hard to call. The CDR3 spans 13 residues. V was shortened by 0 bases and J by 4 bases, with 6 bases between the two germline ends. Looked up from germline, CDR1 is MNHEY and CDR2 is SVGAGI. CDR3 nucleotides: TGTGCCAGCAGTTACTCCGCCCTCTATGGCTACACCTTC. Residues: CASSYSALYGYTF.

The chain recombines TRBV4-3 with TRBJ1-5; D gene unclear. Trimming left V 0 bases short and J 3 bases short, with 21 bases between. The CDR3 runs to 19 residues. Germline loops: CDR1 LGHNA, CDR2 YSLEER. The CDR3 DNA reads as TGCGCCAGCAGCCAAGACCCATTGGAAGCGATGGGTCCCAATCAGCCCCAGCATTTT. Residues: CASSQDPLEAMGPNQPQHF.

This clone was seen a few times. This rearrangement joins TRBV19 to TRBJ2-2; TRBD2 might be the D (6 bases). The germline V and J ends were trimmed by 10 bases and 2 bases, with 17 bases remaining between them. This CDR3 contains 15 residues. Germline V lookup: CDR1 LNHDA, CDR2 SQIVND (reference sequence). CDR3 in amino acids: CATRGRTFNTGELFF. DNA for the CDR3: TGTGCCACCCGGGGGAGGACTTTTAACACCGGGGAGCTGTTTTTT.

This clone was seen a single time. The chain carries TRBV9 and TRBJ2-3; D is unclear. The CDR3 runs 15 residues. V dropped 1 base and J dropped 2 bases, with 11 bases sitting between them. Germline V CDR1 and CDR2: SGDLS, YYNGEE. CDR3 bases: TGTGCCAGCAGCGTACAGAGCTCCGTCACAGATACGCAGTATTTT. This sequence encodes CASSVQSSVTDTQYF.

This clone was found a few times. The CDR3 loop reads CASSPEGRGQGAWGYTF. CDR3 DNA sequence: TGTGCCAGCAGCCCCGAGGGCCGAGGACAGGGGGCCTGGGGCTACACCTTC. The V gene is TRBV7-9, the J gene TRBJ1-2, with 11 positions matching TRBD1. CDR1 is SEHNR, CDR2 FQNEAQ, per germline (reference sequence). The CDR3 length is 17 residues. After removal of 5 bases from V and 8 bases from J, the junction contained 16 bases not matched to a gene.

Sample share makes this clone medium-sized. The chain joins TRBV19 to TRBJ1-2, with 7 nucleotides matching TRBD1. The V and J ends lost 9 bases and 0 bases, in that order; junction bases with no gene match: 10. This CDR3 comprises 15 residues. Germline V CDR1 and CDR2: LNHDA, SQIVND (reference sequence). CDR3 protein: CASRVGDSTNYGYTF. CDR3 sequence (DNA): TGTGCCAGCCGAGTGGGGGACAGTACTAACTATGGCTACACCTTC. The variable domain in full, completed from reference TRBV19 and TRBJ1-2, reads DGGITQSPKYLFRKEGQNVTLSCEQNLNHDAMYWYRQDPGQGLRLIYYSQIVNDFQKGDIAEGYSVSREKKESFPLTVTSAQKNPTAFYLCASRVGDSTNYGYTFGSGTRLTVV.

J is TRBJ2-7 and V is TRBV7-3; tentatively, D is TRBD1 or TRBD2 (5 bases each). The CDR3 is 14 residues long. The germline V gene encodes CDR1 SGHTA and CDR2 FQGTGA. V lost 1 base and J 5 bases, leaving 12 bases between the germline ends. DNA for the CDR3: TGTGCCAGCAGCTTAAACCCAGGGACGAACGAGCAGTACTTC. Translation gives CASSLNPGTNEQYF.

The chain is built from TRBV21-1 and TRBJ1-1; the D call of TRBD1 is as the table states it, not checked on the DNA. TRBV21-1 is classified as a pseudogene. The CDR3 is 18 residues long. The CDR3 nucleotides are TGTGCCAGCAGCAAAGCTGGAGACATCAGGGAAATGAACACTGAAGCTTTCTTT. As protein: CASSKAGDIREMNTEAFF.

The chain has TRBV29-1 and TRBJ2-7; the D gene is possibly TRBD1 (6 bases). V lost 4 bases to trimming and J lost 6 bases, with 16 bases between them. CDR1 is SQVTM and CDR2 is ANQGSEA in the germline V gene. The CDR3 spans 13 residues. The CDR3 coding sequence is TGCAGCGTTGTAGTACAGGGAATATCCGAGCAGTACTTC. Translating gives CSVVVQGISEQYF.

The rearrangement links TRBV27 to TRBJ2-7; 8 positions agree with TRBD2. The CDR3 has 15 amino acids. From germline, CDR1 is MNHEY and CDR2 SMNVEV (reference sequence). Trimming removed 7 bases from V and 1 base from J; junction bases left unmatched: 9. The CDR3 DNA reads as TGTGCCAGCACCCGGACTAGCCGGGGTTCCTACGAGCAGTACTTC. Its translation is CASTRTSRGSYEQYF.

This clone was recorded a few times. The CDR3 sequence is CASSLDTLEQFF. DNA of the CDR3: TGTGCCAGCAGCTTAGATACCCTCGAGCAGTTCTTC. This chain connects TRBV11-2 to TRBJ2-1, with D hard to call. The germline CDR1 and CDR2 sequences are SGHAT and FQNNGV. The CDR3 length is 12 residues. V lost 0 bases, J lost 10 bases, and 7 bases lay in between.

This chain connects TRBV5-6 to TRBJ2-6; unclear D gene. The V end was cut by 7 bases, the J end by 5 bases, with 22 bases between. This CDR3 is built from 17 residues. Germline V gene lookup returns CDR1 SGHDT and CDR2 YYEEEE. Here the CDR3 DNA reads TGTGCCAGCTTACCGTGCAAGTCACAAAGTCGGGCCAACGTCCTGACTTTC. Amino acids: CASLPCKSQSRANVLTF.

The V call is TRBV11-3, the J call TRBJ1-1; D might be TRBD1 (6 bases). The CDR3 is made up of 12 amino acids. Germline assignment: CDR1 SGHNT and CDR2 YENEEA. Trimming shortened V by 6 bases and J by 1 base, and 6 bases separated the two germline ends. CDR3 bases: TGTGCCAGCAGAGGGGGGAACACTGAAGCTTTCTTT. Translated, it gives CASRGGNTEAFF.

V gene TRBV7-6 combines with J gene TRBJ2-7; 7 bases fit TRBD1. The CDR3 extends over 16 amino acids. V lost 5 bases, J lost 2 bases, and 12 bases stayed unmatched. CDR1 SGHVS and CDR2 FNYEAQ come from the germline V gene. CDR3 sequence reads: CASSPQTGITTYEQYF. CDR3 nucleotide sequence: TGTGCCAGCAGCCCTCAGACAGGGATTACTACCTACGAGCAGTACTTC.

This clone was picked up a small number of times. This rearrangement joins TRBV6-5 to TRBJ1-1, with TRBD1 matching over 9 bases. With 6 bases clipped from V and 4 bases from J, the junction kept 3 bases outside the gene matches. Germline V gene sequence: CDR1 MNHEY, CDR2 SVGAGI. The length of the CDR3 is 13 residues. The CDR3 is CASRGTGLTEAFF. The CDR3 DNA reads TGTGCCAGCAGGGGGACAGGGCTCACTGAAGCTTTCTTT.

This clone was counted between two and nine times. The gene calls are TRBV5-1 and TRBJ1-1, with D possibly TRBD1 on 6 matching bases. Germline V gene data show CDR1 as SGHRS and CDR2 as YFSETQ. The CDR3 spans 16 residues. Trimming pared 3 bases from V and 1 base from J, leaving 16 bases between. In DNA, the CDR3 is TGCGCCAGCAGCTCCTTCCGACAAGGGGGGAACACTGAAGCTTTCTTT. This translates into CASSSFRQGGNTEAFF.

This clone was detected a few times. The chain employs TRBV2 and TRBJ1-1, with D perhaps matching TRBD1 (5 bases). The germline V gene has CDR1 SNHLY and CDR2 FYNNEI. The CDR3 has 13 amino acids. Trimming cost V 7 bases and J 4 bases, with 13 bases left between them. The CDR3, as DNA: TGTGCCAGCACGATGGGGGTAGGCACTGAAGCTTTCTTT. Its translation: CASTMGVGTEAFF.

The rearrangement joins TRBV11-3 to TRBJ2-1; TRBD1 aligns across 7 bases. This CDR3 spans 15 amino acids. V trimming: 2 bases; J trimming: 6 bases; junction bases outside the gene matches: 7. Germline loops: CDR1 SGHNT, CDR2 YENEEA. The CDR3 DNA sequence: TGTGCCAGCAGCTTATCTTTCCGGGACAGCAATGAGCAGTTCTTC. It translates to CASSLSFRDSNEQFF.

In its sample, this clone was seen a few times. The chain uses TRBV29-1 and TRBJ1-1, with D hard to call. The V end lost 7 bases, the J end lost 1 base, and 4 bases lay between the germline ends. This CDR3 has 10 amino acids. Germline CDR1 SQVTM, CDR2 ANQGSEA. This CDR3 reads CSEENTEAFF. The CDR3 region has the DNA TGCAGCGAGGAGAACACTGAAGCTTTCTTT.

The CDR3 nucleotides are TGTGCCATCAGTGAGCCCCGGACAGGGAGCTATGGCTACACCTTC. Its protein is CAISEPRTGSYGYTF. This chain links TRBV10-3 with TRBJ1-2, with 8 bases that match TRBD1. In germline, CDR1 is ENHRY, CDR2 SYGVKD. CDR3 length: 15 amino acids. J lost 4 bases, V lost 2 bases, and 6 bases had no gene match.

V and J are TRBV7-9 and TRBJ2-7; D not resolved. Germline CDR1 SEHNR, CDR2 FQNEAQ (reference sequence). There are 14 residues in the CDR3. Trimming left V 3 bases short and J 3 bases short, with 12 bases between. The chain's CDR3 is CASSFQENLYEQYF. CDR3 in DNA: TGTGCCAGCAGCTTCCAGGAGAACCTCTACGAGCAGTACTTC.

This clone occurred once. As DNA, the CDR3 is TGTGCCAGCAGCGAAGACAGGACCACCCAAGAGACCCAGTACTTC. Amino acid sequence: CASSEDRTTQETQYF. The gene calls are TRBV7-9 and TRBJ2-5; tentative D call: TRBD1 (6 bases). Germline lookup yields CDR1 SEHNR and CDR2 FQNEAQ (reference sequence). The CDR3 has 15 residues. V was clipped by 5 bases and J by 1 base, with 14 bases between them.

The chain employs TRBV30 and TRBJ2-7; 7 bases are shared with TRBD1. The V gene's germline CDR1 is GTSNPN and CDR2 SVGIG (reference sequence). The V and J ends lost 0 bases and 5 bases, in that order; junction bases with no gene match: 10. The CDR3 sequence is 15 residues long. CDR3 sequence: CAWSVPGTVSHEQYF. The CDR3 DNA is TGTGCCTGGAGTGTTCCCGGGACAGTGTCTCACGAGCAGTACTTC.